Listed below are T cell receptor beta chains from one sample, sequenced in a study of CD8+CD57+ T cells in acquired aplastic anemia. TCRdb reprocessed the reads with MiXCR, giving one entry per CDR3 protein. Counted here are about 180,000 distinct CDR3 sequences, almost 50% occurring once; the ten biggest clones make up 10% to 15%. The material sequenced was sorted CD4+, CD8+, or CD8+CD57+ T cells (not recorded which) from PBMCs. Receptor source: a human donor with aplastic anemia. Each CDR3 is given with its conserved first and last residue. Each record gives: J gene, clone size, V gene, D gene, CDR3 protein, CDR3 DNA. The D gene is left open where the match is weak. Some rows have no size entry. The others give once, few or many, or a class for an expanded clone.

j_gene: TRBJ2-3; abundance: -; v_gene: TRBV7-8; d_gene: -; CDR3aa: CASSLAPDNTDTQYF; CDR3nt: TGTGCCAGCAGCTTAGCGCCGGACAACACAGATACGCAGTATTTT
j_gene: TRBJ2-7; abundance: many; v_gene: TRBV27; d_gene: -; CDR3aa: CASSLSSQGPYEQYF; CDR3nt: TGTGCCAGCAGTTTATCGAGCCAGGGGCCCTACGAGCAGTACTTC
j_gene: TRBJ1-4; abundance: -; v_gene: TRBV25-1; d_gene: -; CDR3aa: CASSGRGEGYKEKLFF; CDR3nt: TGTGCCAGCAGTGGTCGGGGGGAAGGGTATAAGGAAAAACTGTTTTTT
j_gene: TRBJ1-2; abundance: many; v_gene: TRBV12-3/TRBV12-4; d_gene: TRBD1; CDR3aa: CASKQGQLYGYTF; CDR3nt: TGTGCCAGCAAACAGGGACAGCTCTATGGCTACACCTTC
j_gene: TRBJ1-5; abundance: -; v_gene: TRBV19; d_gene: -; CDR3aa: CASSILTATNQPQHF; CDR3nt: TGTGCCAGTAGTATCTTGACAGCTACCAATCAGCCCCAGCATTTT
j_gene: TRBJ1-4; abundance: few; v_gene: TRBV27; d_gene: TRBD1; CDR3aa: CASSSTGTGGLFF; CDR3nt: TGTGCCAGCAGTTCTACCGGGACAGGAGGACTGTTTTTT
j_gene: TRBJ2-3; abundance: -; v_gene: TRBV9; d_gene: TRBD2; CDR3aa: CASSVEPSGRPSTDTQYF; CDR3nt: TGTGCCAGCAGCGTAGAGCCTAGCGGGAGGCCCAGCACAGATACGCAGTATTTT
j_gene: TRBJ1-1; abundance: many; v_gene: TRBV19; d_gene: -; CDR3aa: CASTTSGGGTEAFF; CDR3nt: TGTGCCAGTACCACATCGGGGGGTGGCACTGAAGCTTTCTTT
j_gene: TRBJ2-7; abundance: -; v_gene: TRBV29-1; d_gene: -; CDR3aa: CSVNGDNYEQYF; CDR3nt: TGCAGCGTAAACGGAGATAACTACGAGCAGTACTTC
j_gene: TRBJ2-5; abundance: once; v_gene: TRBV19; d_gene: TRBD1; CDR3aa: CASGDSRKTQYF; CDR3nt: TGTGCCAGTGGGGACAGTCGGAAGACCCAGTACTTC
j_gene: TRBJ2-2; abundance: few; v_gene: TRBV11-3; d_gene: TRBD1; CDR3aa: CASSLGQGYTGELFF; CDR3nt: TGTGCCAGCAGCCTGGGACAGGGTTACACCGGGGAGCTGTTTTTT
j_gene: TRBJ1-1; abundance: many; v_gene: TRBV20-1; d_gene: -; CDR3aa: CSASRPTTGNTEAFF; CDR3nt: TGCAGTGCTAGTCGGCCAACGACCGGGAACACTGAAGCTTTCTTT
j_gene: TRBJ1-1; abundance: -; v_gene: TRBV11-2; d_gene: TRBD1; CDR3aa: CASSATGQGLVGFF; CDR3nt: TGTGCCAGCAGCGCGACGGGACAGGGGCTAGTGGGCTTCTTT
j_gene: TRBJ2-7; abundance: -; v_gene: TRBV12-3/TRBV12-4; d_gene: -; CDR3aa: CASSLGGFNEQYF; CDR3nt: TGTGCCAGCAGTTTAGGGGGGTTCAACGAGCAGTACTTC
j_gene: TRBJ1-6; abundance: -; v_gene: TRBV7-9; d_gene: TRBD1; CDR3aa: CASSQYRGNSPLHF; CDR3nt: TGTGCCAGCAGCCAGTACAGGGGTAATTCACCCCTCCACTTT
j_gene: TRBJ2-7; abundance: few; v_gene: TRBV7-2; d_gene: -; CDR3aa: CASSRRQKYEQYF; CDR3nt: TGTGCCAGCAGCCGTCGACAGAAGTACGAGCAGTACTTC
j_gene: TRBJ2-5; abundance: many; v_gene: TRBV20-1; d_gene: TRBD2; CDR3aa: CSVSSGGSQETQYF; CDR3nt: TGCAGTGTAAGCAGCGGGGGGTCCCAAGAGACCCAGTACTTC
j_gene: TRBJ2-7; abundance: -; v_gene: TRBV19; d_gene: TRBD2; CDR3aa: CASSRLAAYEQYF; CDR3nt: TGCGCCAGCTCACGACTAGCGGCCTACGAGCAGTACTTC
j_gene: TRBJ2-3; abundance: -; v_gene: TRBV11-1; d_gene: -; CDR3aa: CASSPQSPSTDTQYF; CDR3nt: TGTGCCAGCAGCCCTCAGTCCCCTTCGACAGATACGCAGTATTTT
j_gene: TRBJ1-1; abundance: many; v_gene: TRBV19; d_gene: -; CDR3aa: CASSIGQPNTEAFF; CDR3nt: TGTGCCAGTAGTATAGGACAACCGAACACTGAAGCTTTCTTT
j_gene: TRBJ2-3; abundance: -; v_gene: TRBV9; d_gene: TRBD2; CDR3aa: CASSRASGGRGDTQYF; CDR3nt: TGTGCCAGCAGCAGGGCCTCGGGAGGGCGGGGAGATACGCAGTATTTT
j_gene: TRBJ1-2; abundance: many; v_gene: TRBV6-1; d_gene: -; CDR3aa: CASSDLLSGYTF; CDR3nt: TGTGCCAGCAGTGACCTCCTGAGCGGCTACACCTTC
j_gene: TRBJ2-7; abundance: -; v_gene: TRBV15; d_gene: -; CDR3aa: CATSREDTSRAYEQYF; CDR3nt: TGTGCCACCAGCAGAGAGGACACCTCGAGGGCCTACGAGCAGTACTTC
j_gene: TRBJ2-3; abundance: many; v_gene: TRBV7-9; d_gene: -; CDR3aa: CASSSGILDARDTQYF; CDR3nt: TGTGCCAGCAGCTCCGGGATTCTGGATGCCCGAGATACGCAGTATTTT
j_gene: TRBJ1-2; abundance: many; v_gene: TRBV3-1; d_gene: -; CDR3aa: CASSPNGYGYTF; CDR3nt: TGTGCCAGCAGCCCGAATGGCTATGGCTACACCTTC
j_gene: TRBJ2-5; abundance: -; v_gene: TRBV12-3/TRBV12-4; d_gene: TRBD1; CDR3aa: CASRGGTGKEETQYF; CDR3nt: TGTGCCAGCAGAGGGGGGACAGGGAAAGAAGAGACCCAGTACTTC
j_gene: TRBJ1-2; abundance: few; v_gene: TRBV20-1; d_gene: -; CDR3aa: CSARSLDRHNTF; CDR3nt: TGCAGTGCTAGGAGTCTTGACAGGCACAATACCTTC
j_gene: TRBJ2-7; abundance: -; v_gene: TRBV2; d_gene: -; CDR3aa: CASRSWGPHEQYF; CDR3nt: TGTGCCAGCAGATCATGGGGACCCCACGAGCAGTACTTC
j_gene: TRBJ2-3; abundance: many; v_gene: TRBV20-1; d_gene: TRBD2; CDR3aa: CSAQVGGGGNTQYF; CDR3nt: TGCAGTGCTCAAGTCGGAGGCGGGGGTAATACGCAGTATTTT
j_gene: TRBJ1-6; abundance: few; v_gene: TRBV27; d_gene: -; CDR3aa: CASSSLQESSYNSPLHF; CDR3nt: TGTGCCAGCAGTTCCCTCCAAGAAAGCTCCTATAATTCACCCCTCCACTTT